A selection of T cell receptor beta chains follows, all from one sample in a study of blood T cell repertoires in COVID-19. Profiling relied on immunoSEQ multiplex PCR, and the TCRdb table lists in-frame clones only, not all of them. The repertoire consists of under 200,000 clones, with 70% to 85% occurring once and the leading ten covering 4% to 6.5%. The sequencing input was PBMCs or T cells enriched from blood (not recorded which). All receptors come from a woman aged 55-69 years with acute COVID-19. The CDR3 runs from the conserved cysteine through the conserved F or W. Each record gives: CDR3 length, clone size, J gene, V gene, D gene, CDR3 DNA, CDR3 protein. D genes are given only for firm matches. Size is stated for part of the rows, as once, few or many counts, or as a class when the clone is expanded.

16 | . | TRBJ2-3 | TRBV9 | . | TGTGCCAGCAGCGTAGGGGGTAAGGGGAACACAGATACGCAGTATTTT | CASSVGGKGNTDTQYF
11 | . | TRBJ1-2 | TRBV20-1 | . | TGCAGTGCTAGCATCAGCTATGGCTACACCTTC | CSASISYGYTF
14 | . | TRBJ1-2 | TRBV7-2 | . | TGTGCCAGCAGCCCCAACACCGGGGTTGGGGGCTACACCTTC | CASSPNTGVGGYTF
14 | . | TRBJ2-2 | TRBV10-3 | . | TGTGCCATCAGCCCCGCAGGGCGCACCGGGGAGCTGTTTTTT | CAISPAGRTGELFF
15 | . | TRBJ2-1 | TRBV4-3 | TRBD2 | TGCGCCAGCAGCCCGGGGCTAGCGGGAGTCAATGAGCAGTTCTTC | CASSPGLAGVNEQFF
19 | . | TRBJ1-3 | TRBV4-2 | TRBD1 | TGTGCCAGCAGCCAAGATGCGGCGGGACAGGGGGCAGGGGGAAACACCATATATTTT | CASSQDAAGQGAGGNTIYF
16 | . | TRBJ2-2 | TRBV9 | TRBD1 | TGTGCCAGCAGCCCACCTACAGGGGGCGGCACCGGGGAGCTGTTTTTT | CASSPPTGGGTGELFF
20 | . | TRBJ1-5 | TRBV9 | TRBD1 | TGTGCCAGCAGCGCCCCGGGGCCCTCCGGGACAGGAATGAGTAATCAGCCCCAGCATTTT | CASSAPGPSGTGMSNQPQHF
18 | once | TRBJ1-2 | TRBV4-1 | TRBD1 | TGCGCCAGCAGCCAAGATCGTTTGGTAGGGACAGCCTTTTATGGCTACACCTTC | CASSQDRLVGTAFYGYTF
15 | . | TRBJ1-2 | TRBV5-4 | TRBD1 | TGTGCCAGCAGCCCGGAGATAACAGGGGGGTATGGCTACACCTTC | CASSPEITGGYGYTF
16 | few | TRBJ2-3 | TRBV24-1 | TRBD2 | TGTGCCACCAGTGACAAAACCCGGGAGGGCACAGATACGCAGTATTTT | CATSDKTREGTDTQYF
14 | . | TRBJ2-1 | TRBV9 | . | TGTGCCAGCAGCGTAGATGAGGGTTTCGATGAGCAGTTCTTC | CASSVDEGFDEQFF
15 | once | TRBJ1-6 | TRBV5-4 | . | TGTGCCAGCAGCTTGGCATCCGGGGGGACCTCACCCCTCCACTTT | CASSLASGGTSPLHF
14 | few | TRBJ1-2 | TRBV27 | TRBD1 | TGTGCCAGCAGTCGACAGGGATCGGACTATGGCTACACCTTC | CASSRQGSDYGYTF